The source of this T cell receptor beta chain is a study of cytomegalovirus exposure and HLA in healthy donors. Study findings and constraints: TCR beta sequences reportedly predicted the HLA-A and HLA-B alleles of most subjects accurately. Within an earlier analysis, most TCR beta V segments proved productive either about 90% or about 30% of the time. Immune exposure data for these donors was limited to CMV serostatus. A later look showed TCR association rates differing by HLA locus, highest for DRB1 and lowest for HLA-C.

PCR primers comprised 60 Vbeta and 13 Jbeta primers. Repertoires were generated with immunoSEQ multiplex PCR, while TCRdb's copy carries only in-frame clones and drops some. The data hold around 110,000 clones, with approximately 79% observed a single time. As regards this clone: Antigen unknown.

The sequence derives from a man in his fifties or sixties in good health and CMV-seronegative. Source material: PBMCs.

The CDR3 here is CASSQELTSGGTRQETQYF. Here the CDR3 DNA reads TGTGCCAGCAGCCAAGAATTGACTAGCGGGGGGACCAGACAAGAGACCCAGTACTTC. This chain joins TRBV4-2 and TRBJ2-5, with 13 bases aligning to TRBD2. Trimming cost V 0 bases and J 2 bases; bases outside gene matches: 9. Germline V CDR1 and CDR2: LGHNA, YNFKEQ. The CDR3 spans 19 residues.